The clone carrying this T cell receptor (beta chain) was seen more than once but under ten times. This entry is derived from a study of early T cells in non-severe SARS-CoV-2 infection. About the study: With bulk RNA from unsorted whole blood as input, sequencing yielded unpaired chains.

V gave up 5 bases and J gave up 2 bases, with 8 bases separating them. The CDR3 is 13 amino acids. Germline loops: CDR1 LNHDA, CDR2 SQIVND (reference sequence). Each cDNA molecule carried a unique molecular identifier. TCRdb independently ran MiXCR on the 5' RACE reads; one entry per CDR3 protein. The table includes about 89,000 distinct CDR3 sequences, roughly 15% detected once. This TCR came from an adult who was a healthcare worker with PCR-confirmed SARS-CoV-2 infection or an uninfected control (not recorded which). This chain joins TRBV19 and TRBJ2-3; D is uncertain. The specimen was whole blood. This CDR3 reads CASSHPPTDTQYF. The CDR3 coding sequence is TGTGCCAGTAGTCACCCTCCCACAGATACGCAGTATTTT.